This TCR beta chain was identified during a study of blood T cell repertoires in COVID-19. Generated by immunoSEQ multiplex PCR, the TCRdb table keeps only in-frame clones and is missing some. The data show under 200,000 clones, about 85% seen once. The V end was cut by 4 bases, the J end by 7 bases, with 16 bases between. Germline V gene lookup returns CDR1 LGHDT and CDR2 YNNKEL (reference sequence). CDR3 length equals 14 residues. This TCR derives from a man between 60 and 70 years old who had recovered from COVID-19. What was sequenced was peripheral blood. J is TRBJ1-2 and V is TRBV3-1 (or the pseudogene TRBV3-2); D gene uncertain. The CDR3 region has the DNA TGTGCCAGCAGCCCCGGATCCCGGAGGGTTGGCTACACCTTC. It encodes CASSPGSRRVGYTF.